This entry is about one TCR beta chain. Its antigen is not known. Blood was drawn once from each donor into heparinised tubes. The draws averaged around 0.12 L. The data derive from a study of beta chain features in type 1 diabetes. Findings of the study overall: When Type 1 diabetes patients were examined, their TCRB CDR3s proved moderately but significantly shorter in all four CD4+ subsets. Junctions at VDJ sites from type 1 diabetes patients had fewer insertions and more deletions.

Trimming took 4 bases from V and 0 from J, leaving 13 bases between them. Germline V gene data show CDR1 as SGHNT and CDR2 as YYREEE (reference sequence). This CDR3 contains 16 residues. Expressed TCRB transcripts were sequenced because the entire RNA isolate underwent reverse transcription. Sequencing used immunoSEQ multiplex PCR; TCRdb keeps in-frame clones, though not all of them. Of 850,000 to 900,000 clones listed, about a sixth are singletons. The chain joins TRBV5-4 to TRBJ2-2, with TRBD2 as a possible D gene (6 bases). The receptor was isolated from a young woman in good health. Material for sequencing was naive CD4+ T cells from blood. CDR3 sequence: CASSPGLYANTGELFF. DNA for the CDR3: TGTGCCAGCAGCCCGGGACTCTACGCGAACACCGGGGAGCTGTTTTTT. Full variable domain (missing parts from reference TRBV5-4 and TRBJ2-2): ETGVTQSPTHLIKTRGQQVTLRCSSQSGHNTVSWYQQALGQGPQFIFQYYREEENGRGNFPPRFSGLQFPNYSSELNVNALELDDSALYLCASSPGLYANTGELFFGEGSRLTVL.